This is a list of T cell receptor beta chains from one sample in a study of patients and donors after allogeneic stem cell transplantation. Via MiXCR, TCRdb re-called the RT-PCR reads, giving one row per CDR3 protein. Of about 960,000 distinct CDR3 sequences listed, roughly 17% are singletons. The sequencing input was blood, either unsorted or a sorted T cell fraction (not recorded which). Source of these receptors: a human donor who was either an allogeneic HSCT recipient or a stem cell or donor lymphocyte infusion donor (not recorded which). It is not recorded whose cells these are; they may come from a transplant donor. CDR3s include the opening cysteine and the closing phenylalanine or tryptophan. Each record gives: clone size, D gene, J gene, V gene, CDR3 DNA, CDR3 protein. A D gene is named only where the DNA matches it firmly. Clone size is stated in some rows and not others, as once, few, many or a class when expanded.

NA TRBD2 TRBJ2-1 TRBV7-9 TGTGCCAGCAGCCCCGCATCTTTCCGGGAGGCCAACAATGAGCAGTTCTTC CASSPASFREANNEQFF
few NA TRBJ2-5 TRBV9 TGTGCCAGCAGCGCTGGCCTCCGGGGCGGACAAGAGACCCAGTACTTC CASSAGLRGGQETQYF
many NA TRBJ1-2 TRBV12-3/TRBV12-4 TGTGCCAGCAGTCGACAGGCAAGTCTTGGCTACACCTTC CASSRQASLGYTF
NA NA TRBJ2-3 TRBV7-2 TGTGCCAGCAGCTTAGGGACGGCAGGAAGCACAGATACGCAGTATTTT CASSLGTAGSTDTQYF
few NA TRBJ2-7 TRBV29-1 TGCAGCGTTGAATCGGGGGACGGCTCCTACGAGCAGTACTTC CSVESGDGSYEQYF
few NA TRBJ2-7 TRBV20-1 TGCAGTGCTAGCACGCGGACAGCCAACCGAGGGGAGCAGTACTTC CSASTRTANRGEQYF
many NA TRBJ1-1 TRBV29-1 TGCAGCGTAGCGAGGGTAGGAGAAGAAGCTTTCTTT CSVARVGEEAFF
NA NA TRBJ1-4 TRBV11-1 TGTGCCAGCAGCTTATTACCCCTTACAGGGTATGCAACTAATGAAAAACTGTTTTTT CASSLLPLTGYATNEKLFF
few NA TRBJ2-3 TRBV29-1 TGCAGCGTGGGACGGGATAGCACAGATACGCAGTATTTT CSVGRDSTDTQYF
NA TRBD1 TRBJ1-1 TRBV25-1 TGTGCCAGCCGACCCAGGGGGGAACTAAACACTGAAGCTTTCTTT CASRPRGELNTEAFF
NA NA TRBJ2-7 TRBV25-1 TGTGCCAGCAGTGAATATCAAGAGGGATACGAGCAGTACTTC CASSEYQEGYEQYF
NA NA TRBJ1-5 TRBV5-5 TGTGCCAGCAGCTTGGATCTCAGCCGGCAGCCCCAGCATTTT CASSLDLSRQPQHF
many TRBD2 TRBJ2-2 TRBV9 TGTGCCAGCAGCGTAGGAGCGGGGGCCAACACCGGGGAGCTGTTTTTT CASSVGAGANTGELFF
few TRBD1 TRBJ1-2 TRBV7-2 TGTGCCAGCAGCAAGGGGACAGGGGCTTCCTATGGCTACACCTTC CASSKGTGASYGYTF
many NA TRBJ2-4 TRBV12-3/TRBV12-4 TGTGCCAGCAGTTTTGTTCGACAGGATAGGAACATTCAGTACTTC CASSFVRQDRNIQYF
NA TRBD1 TRBJ2-7 TRBV28 TGTGCCAGCAGTACCCCTTTACCGGGACAGGGGGACTACGAGCAGTACTTC CASSTPLPGQGDYEQYF
NA NA TRBJ1-2 TRBV5-1 TGCGCCAGCAGCTTGGAGGCACAATACTATGGCTACACCTTC CASSLEAQYYGYTF
NA TRBD1 TRBJ2-3 TRBV4-1 TGCGCCAGCAGCCAAGATCCTTGGGGGGACAGGAGACCCCGGGATACGCAGTATTTT CASSQDPWGDRRPRDTQYF